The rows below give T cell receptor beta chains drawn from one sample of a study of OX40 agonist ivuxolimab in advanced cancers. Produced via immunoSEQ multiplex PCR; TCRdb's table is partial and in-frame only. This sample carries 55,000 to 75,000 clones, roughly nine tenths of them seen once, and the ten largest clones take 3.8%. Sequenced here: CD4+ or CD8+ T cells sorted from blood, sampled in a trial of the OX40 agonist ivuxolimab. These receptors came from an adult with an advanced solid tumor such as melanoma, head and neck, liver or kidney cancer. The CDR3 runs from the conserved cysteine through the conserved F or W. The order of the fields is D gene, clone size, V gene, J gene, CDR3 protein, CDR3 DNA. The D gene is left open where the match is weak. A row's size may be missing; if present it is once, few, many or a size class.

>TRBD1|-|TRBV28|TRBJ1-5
CASSLGTGNQPQHF
TGTGCCAGCAGTCTTGGGACAGGAAATCAGCCCCAGCATTTT
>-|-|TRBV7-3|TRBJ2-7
CASSLALSPTRAYEQYF
TGTGCCAGCAGCTTAGCCCTCTCACCGACACGAGCCTACGAGCAGTACTTC
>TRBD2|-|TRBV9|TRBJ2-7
CASSVDPSGSYEQYF
TGTGCCAGCAGCGTAGATCCTAGCGGGAGTTACGAGCAGTACTTC
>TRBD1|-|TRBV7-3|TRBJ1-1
CASSLTGGAAFF
TGTGCCAGCAGCTTGACAGGGGGTGCAGCTTTCTTT
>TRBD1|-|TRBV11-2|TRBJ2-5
CASSRTGWGETQYF
TGTGCCAGCAGTCGGACAGGGTGGGGGGAGACCCAGTACTTC
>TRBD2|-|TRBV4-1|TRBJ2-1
CASSQSPPPLAGDYNEQFF
TGCGCCAGCAGCCAAAGTCCCCCACCTCTAGCGGGAGACTACAATGAGCAGTTCTTC
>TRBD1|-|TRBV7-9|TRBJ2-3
CASSLALMMWGQGTDTQYF
TGTGCCAGCAGCTTAGCGCTAATGATGTGGGGACAGGGGACAGATACGCAGTATTTT
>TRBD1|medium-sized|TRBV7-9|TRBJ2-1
CASSLRSLDRAYNEQFF
TGTGCCAGCAGCTTAAGGTCGTTGGACAGGGCCTACAATGAGCAGTTCTTC
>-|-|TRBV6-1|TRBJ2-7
CASSVDANYEQYF
TGTGCCAGCAGTGTGGATGCGAACTACGAGCAGTACTTC
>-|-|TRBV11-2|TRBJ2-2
CASSLPHTGELFF
TGTGCCAGCAGCCTTCCCCACACCGGGGAGCTGTTTTTT
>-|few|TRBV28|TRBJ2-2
CASSPQGTGELFF
TGTGCCAGCAGTCCCCAGGGAACTGGGGAGCTGTTTTTT
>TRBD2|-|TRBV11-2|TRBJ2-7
CASSPSGSYEQYF
TGTGCCAGCAGCCCTAGCGGGAGCTACGAGCAGTACTTC
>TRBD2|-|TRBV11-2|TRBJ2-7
CASSGIIAGAWDEQYF
TGTGCCAGCAGCGGAATAATAGCGGGAGCGTGGGACGAGCAGTACTTC
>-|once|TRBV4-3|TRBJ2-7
CASSRARGHEQYF
TGCGCCAGCAGCCGCGCTCGAGGCCACGAGCAGTACTTC
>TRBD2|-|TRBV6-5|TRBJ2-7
CASSGLAGPSYEQYF
TGTGCCAGCAGTGGACTAGCGGGCCCTTCCTACGAGCAGTACTTC
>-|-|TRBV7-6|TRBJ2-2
CASGGGELFF
TGTGCCAGCGGTGGCGGGGAGCTGTTTTTT